This TCR beta chain emerged from a study of blood T cell repertoires in COVID-19. The V and J ends lost 1 base and 2 bases, in that order; junction bases with no gene match: 7. The germline V gene encodes CDR1 SNHLY and CDR2 FYNNEI. This CDR3 comprises 17 residues. The repertoire was sequenced with immunoSEQ multiplex PCR; TCRdb's copy has only in-frame clones and lacks some. The sample holds about 250,000 clones, about nine tenths seen once. The chain uses TRBV2 and TRBJ1-3; 8 bases fit TRBD1. The origin of this receptor is a young woman who had recovered from COVID-19. Sequenced input: PBMCs or T cells enriched from blood (not recorded which). The DNA of the CDR3 is TGTGCCAGCAGTGAAGGGGGCAGGGGGCAGCCTGGAAACACCATATATTTT. Its translation: CASSEGGRGQPGNTIYF.